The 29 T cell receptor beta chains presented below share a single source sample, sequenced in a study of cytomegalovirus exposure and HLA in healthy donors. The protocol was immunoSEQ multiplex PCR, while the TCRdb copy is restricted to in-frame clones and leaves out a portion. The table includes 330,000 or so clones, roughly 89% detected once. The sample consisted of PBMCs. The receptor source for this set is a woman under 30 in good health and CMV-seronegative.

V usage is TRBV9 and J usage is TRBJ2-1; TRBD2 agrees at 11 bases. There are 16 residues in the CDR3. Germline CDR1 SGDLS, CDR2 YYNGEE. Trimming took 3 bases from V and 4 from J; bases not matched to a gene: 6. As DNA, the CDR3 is TGTGCCAGCAGCGCTCCACTAGCGGGAGCTTACAATGAGCAGTTCTTC. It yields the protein CASSAPLAGAYNEQFF.

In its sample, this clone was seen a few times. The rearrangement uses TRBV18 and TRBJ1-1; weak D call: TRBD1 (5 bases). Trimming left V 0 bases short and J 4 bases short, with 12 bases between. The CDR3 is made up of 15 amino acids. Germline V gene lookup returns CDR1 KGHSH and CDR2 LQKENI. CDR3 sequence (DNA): TGTGCCAGCTCACCACCTACGGCTGGGGCCACTGAAGCTTTCTTT. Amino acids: CASSPPTAGATEAFF.

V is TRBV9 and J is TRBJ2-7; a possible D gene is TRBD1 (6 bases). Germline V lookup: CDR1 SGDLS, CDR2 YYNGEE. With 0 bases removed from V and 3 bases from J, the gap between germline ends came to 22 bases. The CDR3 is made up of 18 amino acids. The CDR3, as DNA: TGTGCCAGCAGCGTAGACCTAACGGAGGACAGCTTCCTCTACGAGCAGTACTTC. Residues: CASSVDLTEDSFLYEQYF. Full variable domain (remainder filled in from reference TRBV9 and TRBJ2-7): DSGVTQTPKHLITATGQRVTLRCSPRSGDLSVYWYQQSLDQGLQFLIQYYNGEERAKGNILERFSAQQFPDLHSELNLSSLELGDSALYFCASSVDLTEDSFLYEQYFGPGTRLTVT.

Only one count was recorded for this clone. The CDR3 nucleotides read TGTGCCAGCGGGCAGGACACCGGGGAGCTGTTTTTT. Translated, it gives CASGQDTGELFF. The chain employs TRBV2 and TRBJ2-2; D uncertain. V lost 8 bases and J 3 bases, leaving 7 bases between the germline ends. The length of the CDR3 is 12 residues. Germline V CDR1 and CDR2: SNHLY, FYNNEI.

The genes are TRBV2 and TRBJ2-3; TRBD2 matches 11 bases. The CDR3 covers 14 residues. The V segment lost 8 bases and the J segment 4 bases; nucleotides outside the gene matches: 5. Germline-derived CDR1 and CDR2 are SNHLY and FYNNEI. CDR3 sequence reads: CASGELAGADTQYF. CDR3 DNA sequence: TGTGCCAGCGGAGAACTAGCGGGGGCAGATACGCAGTATTTT.

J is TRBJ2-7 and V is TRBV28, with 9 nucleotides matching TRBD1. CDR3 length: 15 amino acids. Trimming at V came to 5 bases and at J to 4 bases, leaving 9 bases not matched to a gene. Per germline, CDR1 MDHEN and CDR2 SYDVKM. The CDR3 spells CASSIRGQGRYEQYF. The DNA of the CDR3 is TGTGCCAGCAGTATCCGAGGACAGGGGCGGTACGAGCAGTACTTC.

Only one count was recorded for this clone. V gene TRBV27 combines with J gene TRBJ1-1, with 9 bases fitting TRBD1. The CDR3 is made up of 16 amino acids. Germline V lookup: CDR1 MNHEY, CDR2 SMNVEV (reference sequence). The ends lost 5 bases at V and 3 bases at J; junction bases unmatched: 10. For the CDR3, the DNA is TGTGCCAGCAGTCCCACCGGGACAGGGATATACACTGAAGCTTTCTTT. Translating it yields CASSPTGTGIYTEAFF.

CDR3 DNA: TGTGCCAGCAGCTCCCCCCTACTAGCGACGACCTCCTACGAGCAGTACTTC. The encoded protein is CASSSPLLATTSYEQYF. The genes are TRBV7-3 and TRBJ2-7; 7 positions agree with TRBD2. The ends lost 4 bases at V and 0 bases at J; junction bases unmatched: 12. This CDR3 comprises 17 residues. The V gene's germline CDR1 is SGHTA and CDR2 FQGTGA.

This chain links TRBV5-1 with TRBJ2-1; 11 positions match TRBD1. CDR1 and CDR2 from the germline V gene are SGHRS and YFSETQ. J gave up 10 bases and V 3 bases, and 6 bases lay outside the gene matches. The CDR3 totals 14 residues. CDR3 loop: CASSSRTGGIEQFF. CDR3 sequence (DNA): TGCGCCAGCAGCTCTCGGACAGGGGGCATAGAGCAGTTCTTC. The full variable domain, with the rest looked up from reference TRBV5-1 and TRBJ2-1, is KAGVTQTPRYLIKTRGQQVTLSCSPISGHRSVSWYQQTPGQGLQFLFEYFSETQRNKGNFPGRFSGRQFSNSRSEMNVSTLELGDSALYLCASSSRTGGIEQFFGPGTRLTVL.

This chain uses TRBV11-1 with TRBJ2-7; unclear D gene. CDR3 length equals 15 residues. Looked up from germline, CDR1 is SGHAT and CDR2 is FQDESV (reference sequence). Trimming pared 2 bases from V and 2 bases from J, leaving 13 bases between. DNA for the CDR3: TGTGCCAGCAGCTTAAAGAACAGTTCCCCCTACGAGCAGTACTTC. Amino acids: CASSLKNSSPYEQYF.

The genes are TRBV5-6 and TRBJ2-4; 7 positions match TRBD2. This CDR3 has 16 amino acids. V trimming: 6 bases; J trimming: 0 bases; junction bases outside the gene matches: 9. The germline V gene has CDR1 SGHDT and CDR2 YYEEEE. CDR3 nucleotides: TGTGCCAGCAACCCGGGACTACCACAAGCCAAAAACATTCAGTACTTC. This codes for CASNPGLPQAKNIQYF.

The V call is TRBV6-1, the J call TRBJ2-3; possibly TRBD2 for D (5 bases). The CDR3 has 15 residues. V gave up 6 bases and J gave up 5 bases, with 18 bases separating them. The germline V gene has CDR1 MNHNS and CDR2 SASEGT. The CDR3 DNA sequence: TGTGCCAGCAGCGAACTAGGTCTATCGGTAGATACGCAGTATTTT. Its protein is CASSELGLSVDTQYF.

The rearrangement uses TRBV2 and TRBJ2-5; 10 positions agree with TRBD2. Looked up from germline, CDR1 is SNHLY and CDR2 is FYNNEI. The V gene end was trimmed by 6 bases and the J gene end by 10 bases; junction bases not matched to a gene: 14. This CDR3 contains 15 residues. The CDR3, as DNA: TGTGCCAGCAGGGAGGGGATTACTAGCGGGACGGGCCAGTACTTC. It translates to CASREGITSGTGQYF.

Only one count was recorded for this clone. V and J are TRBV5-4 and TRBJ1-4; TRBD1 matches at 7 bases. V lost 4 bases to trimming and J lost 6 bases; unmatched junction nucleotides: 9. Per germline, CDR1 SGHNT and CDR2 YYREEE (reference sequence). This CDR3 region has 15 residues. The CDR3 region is CASSPGGRGYEKLFF. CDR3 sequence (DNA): TGTGCCAGCAGCCCGGGTGGCAGGGGGTATGAAAAACTGTTTTTT.

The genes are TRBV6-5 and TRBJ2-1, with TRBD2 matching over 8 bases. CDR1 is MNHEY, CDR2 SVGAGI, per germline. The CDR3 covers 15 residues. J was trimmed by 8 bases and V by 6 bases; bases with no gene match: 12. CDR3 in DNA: TGTGCCAGCAGGTCCGGTAGACTAGCGTACCATGAGCAGTTCTTC. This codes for CASRSGRLAYHEQFF.

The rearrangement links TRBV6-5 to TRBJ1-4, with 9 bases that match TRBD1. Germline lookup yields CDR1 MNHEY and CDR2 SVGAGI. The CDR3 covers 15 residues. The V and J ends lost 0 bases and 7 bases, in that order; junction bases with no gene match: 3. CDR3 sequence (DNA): TGTGCCAGCAGTTACTCTGGGACAGGGAGTGAAAAACTGTTTTTT. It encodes CASSYSGTGSEKLFF.

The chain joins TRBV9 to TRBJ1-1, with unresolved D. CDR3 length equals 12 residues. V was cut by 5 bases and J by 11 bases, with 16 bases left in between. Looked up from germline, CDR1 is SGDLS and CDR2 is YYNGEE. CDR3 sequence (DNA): TGTGCCAGCAGACGTACCGCGCCGTACGCTTTCTTT. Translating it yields CASRRTAPYAFF.

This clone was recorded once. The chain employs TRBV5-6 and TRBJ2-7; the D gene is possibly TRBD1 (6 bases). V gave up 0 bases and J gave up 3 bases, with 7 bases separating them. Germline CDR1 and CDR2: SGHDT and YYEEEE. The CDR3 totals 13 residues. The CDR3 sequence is CASSLGGHYEQYF. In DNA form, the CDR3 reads TGTGCCAGCAGCTTGGGGGGGCACTACGAGCAGTACTTC.

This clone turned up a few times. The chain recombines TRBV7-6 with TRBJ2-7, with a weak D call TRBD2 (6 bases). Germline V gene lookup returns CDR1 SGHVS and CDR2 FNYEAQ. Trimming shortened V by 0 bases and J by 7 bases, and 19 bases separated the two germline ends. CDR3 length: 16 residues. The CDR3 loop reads CASSLAGIADLGEQYF. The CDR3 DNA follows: TGTGCCAGCAGCTTAGCGGGTATAGCGGACCTGGGGGAGCAGTACTTC.

Here the CDR3 reads CASSPGSVETQYF. CDR3 DNA sequence: TGCGCCAGCAGCCCGGGTTCCGTGGAGACCCAGTACTTC. The chain carries TRBV5-1 and TRBJ2-5; D is unresolved. Trimming shortened V by 4 bases and J by 5 bases, and 12 bases separated the two germline ends. Per germline, CDR1 SGHRS and CDR2 YFSETQ. The CDR3 has 13 residues.

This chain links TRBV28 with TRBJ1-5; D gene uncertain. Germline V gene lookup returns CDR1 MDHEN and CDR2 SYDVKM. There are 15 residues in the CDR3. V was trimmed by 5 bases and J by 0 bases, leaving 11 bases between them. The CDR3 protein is CASSPPGSSNQPQHF. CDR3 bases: TGTGCCAGCAGTCCCCCGGGGAGTAGCAATCAGCCCCAGCATTTT.

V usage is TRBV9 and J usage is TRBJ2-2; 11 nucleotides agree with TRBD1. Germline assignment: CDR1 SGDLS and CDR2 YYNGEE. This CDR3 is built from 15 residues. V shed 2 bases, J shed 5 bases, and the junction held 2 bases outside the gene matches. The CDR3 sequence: CASSVGTGGTGELFF. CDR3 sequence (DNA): TGTGCCAGCAGCGTCGGGACAGGGGGTACCGGGGAGCTGTTTTTT.

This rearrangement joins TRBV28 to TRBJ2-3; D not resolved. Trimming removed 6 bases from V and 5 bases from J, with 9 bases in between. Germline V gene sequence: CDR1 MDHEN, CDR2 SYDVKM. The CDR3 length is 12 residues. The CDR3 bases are TGTGCCAGCAGGCAGACTCGAGATACGCAGTATTTT. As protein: CASRQTRDTQYF.

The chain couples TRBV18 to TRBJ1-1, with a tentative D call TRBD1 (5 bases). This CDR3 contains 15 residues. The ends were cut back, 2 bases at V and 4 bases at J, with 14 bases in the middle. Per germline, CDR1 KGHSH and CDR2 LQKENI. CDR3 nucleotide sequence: TGTGCCAGCTCACCAACACAGGTCGTAGGCACTGAAGCTTTCTTT. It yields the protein CASSPTQVVGTEAFF.

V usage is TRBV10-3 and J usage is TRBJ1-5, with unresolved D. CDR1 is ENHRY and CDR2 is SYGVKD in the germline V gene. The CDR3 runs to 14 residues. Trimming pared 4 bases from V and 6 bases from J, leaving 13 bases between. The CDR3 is CAISAGLEGQPQHF. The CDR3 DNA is TGTGCCATCAGTGCGGGCCTCGAGGGTCAGCCCCAGCATTTT.

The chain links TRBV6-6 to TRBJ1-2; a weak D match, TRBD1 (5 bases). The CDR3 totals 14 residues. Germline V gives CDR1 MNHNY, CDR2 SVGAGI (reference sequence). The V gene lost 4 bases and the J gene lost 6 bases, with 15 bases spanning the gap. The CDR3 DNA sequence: TGTGCCAGCAGTTTTGGGCCCCGCAGGGATGGCTACACCTTC. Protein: CASSFGPRRDGYTF.

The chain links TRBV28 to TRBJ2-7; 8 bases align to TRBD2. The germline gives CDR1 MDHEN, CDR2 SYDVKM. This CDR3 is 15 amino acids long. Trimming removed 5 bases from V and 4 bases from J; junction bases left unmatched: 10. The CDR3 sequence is CASSPSGSGIYEQYF. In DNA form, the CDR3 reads TGTGCCAGCAGTCCGTCGGGTAGCGGGATATACGAGCAGTACTTC.

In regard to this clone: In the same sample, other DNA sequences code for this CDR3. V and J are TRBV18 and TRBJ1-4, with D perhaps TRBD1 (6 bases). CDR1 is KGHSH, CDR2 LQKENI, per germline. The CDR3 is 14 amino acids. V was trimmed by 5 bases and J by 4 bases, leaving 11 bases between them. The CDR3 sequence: CASSSGQYNEKLFF. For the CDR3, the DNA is TGTGCCAGCTCATCAGGACAGTATAATGAAAAACTGTTTTTT.

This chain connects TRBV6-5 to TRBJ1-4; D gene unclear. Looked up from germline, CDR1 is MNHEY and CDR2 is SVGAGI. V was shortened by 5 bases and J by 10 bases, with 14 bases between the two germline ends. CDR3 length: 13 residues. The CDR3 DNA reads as TGTGCCAGCAGTAGAGAGATTCCGGGAAAACTGTTTTTT. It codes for CASSREIPGKLFF.